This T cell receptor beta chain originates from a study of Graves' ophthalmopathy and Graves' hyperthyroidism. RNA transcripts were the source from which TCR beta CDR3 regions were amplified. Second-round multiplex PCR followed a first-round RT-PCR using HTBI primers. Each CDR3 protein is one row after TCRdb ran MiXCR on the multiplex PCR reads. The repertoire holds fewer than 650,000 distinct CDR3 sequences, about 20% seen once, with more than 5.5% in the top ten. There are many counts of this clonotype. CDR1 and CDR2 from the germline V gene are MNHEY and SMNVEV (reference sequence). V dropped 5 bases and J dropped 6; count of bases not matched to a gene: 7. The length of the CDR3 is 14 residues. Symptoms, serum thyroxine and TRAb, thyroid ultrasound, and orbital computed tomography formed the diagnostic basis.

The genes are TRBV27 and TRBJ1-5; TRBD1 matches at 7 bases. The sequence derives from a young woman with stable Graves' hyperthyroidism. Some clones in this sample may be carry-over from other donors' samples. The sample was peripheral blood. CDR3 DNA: TGTGCCAGCAGTAAACAGGGGAGGTTTCAGCCCCAGCATTTT. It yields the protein CASSKQGRFQPQHF.